The clone carrying this T cell receptor beta chain was recorded a few times. Its matching antigen is unknown. The sample comes from a study of beta chain features in type 1 diabetes. Study in general: When patients were set against healthy donors, age, gender and cell yields were similar. Study results and limitations: The naive, central memory and Treg TCRB repertoires of patients appeared to be more similar to one another than those of healthy donors. Insertion counts at VDJ junctions were lower in type 1 diabetes patients, who also showed more deletions there. Moderate yet significant TCRB CDR3 shortening was seen in Type 1 diabetes patients in all four CD4+ subsets.

The ends were cut back, 7 bases at V and 0 bases at J, with 10 bases in the middle. The CDR3 extends over 14 amino acids. Germline assignment: CDR1 SNHLY and CDR2 FYNNEI. Isolated RNA was reverse transcribed in full, so expressed TCRB transcripts were sequenced. Assay: immunoSEQ multiplex PCR; the TCRdb copy retains only in-frame clones and omits some. The table shows 120,000 or so clones, with around a sixth occurring only once. The genes are TRBV2 and TRBJ2-4; no reliable D call. The specimen was central memory CD4+ T cells from blood. The TCR was taken from a young man with type 1 diabetes. CDR3 region: CASTSDLAKNIQYF. For the CDR3, the DNA is TGTGCCAGCACCTCTGATCTAGCCAAAAACATTCAGTACTTC.